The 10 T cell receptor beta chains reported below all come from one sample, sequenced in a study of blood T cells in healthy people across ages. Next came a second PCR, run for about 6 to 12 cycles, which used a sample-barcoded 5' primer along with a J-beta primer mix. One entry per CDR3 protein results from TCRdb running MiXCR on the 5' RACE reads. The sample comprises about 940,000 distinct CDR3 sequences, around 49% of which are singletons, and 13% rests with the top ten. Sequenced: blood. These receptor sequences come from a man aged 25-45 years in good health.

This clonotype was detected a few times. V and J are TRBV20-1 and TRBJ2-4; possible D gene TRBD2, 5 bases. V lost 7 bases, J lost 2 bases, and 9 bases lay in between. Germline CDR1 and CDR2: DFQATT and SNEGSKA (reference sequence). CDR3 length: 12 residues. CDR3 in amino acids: CSVPGTKNIQYF. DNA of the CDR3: TGCAGTGTCCCGGGGACCAAAAACATTCAGTACTTC.

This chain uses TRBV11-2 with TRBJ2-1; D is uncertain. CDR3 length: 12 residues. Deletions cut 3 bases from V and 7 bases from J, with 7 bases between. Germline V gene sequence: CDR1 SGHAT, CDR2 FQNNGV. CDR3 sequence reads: CASSFVQNEQFF. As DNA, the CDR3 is TGTGCCAGCAGCTTTGTCCAAAATGAGCAGTTCTTC.

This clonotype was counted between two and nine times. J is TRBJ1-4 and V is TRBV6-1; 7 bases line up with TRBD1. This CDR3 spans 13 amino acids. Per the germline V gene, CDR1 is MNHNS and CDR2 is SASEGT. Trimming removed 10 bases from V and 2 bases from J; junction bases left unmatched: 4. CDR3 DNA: TGTGCCACCCTGACAGGGACTAATGAAAAACTGTTTTTT. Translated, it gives CATLTGTNEKLFF.

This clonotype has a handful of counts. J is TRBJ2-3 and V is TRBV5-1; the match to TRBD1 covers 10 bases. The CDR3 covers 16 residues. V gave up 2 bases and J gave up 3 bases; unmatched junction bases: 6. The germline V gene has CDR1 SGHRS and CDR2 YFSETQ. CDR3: CASSFRDRGRTDTQYF. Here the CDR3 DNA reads TGCGCCAGCAGCTTCCGGGACAGGGGTCGGACAGATACGCAGTATTTT.

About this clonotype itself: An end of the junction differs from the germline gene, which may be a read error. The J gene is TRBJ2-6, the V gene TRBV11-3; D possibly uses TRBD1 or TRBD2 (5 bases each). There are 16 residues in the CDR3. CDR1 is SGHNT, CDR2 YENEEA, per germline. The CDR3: CVSSLGPGSGANVLTF. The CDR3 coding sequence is TGTGTCAGCAGCTTGGGACCCGGCTCTGGGGCCAACGTCCTGACTTTC.

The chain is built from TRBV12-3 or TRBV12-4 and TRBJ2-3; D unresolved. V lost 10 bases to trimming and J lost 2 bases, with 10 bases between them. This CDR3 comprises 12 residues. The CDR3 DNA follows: TGTGCCACCACTCTAGACACAGATACGCAGTATTTT. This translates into CATTLDTDTQYF.

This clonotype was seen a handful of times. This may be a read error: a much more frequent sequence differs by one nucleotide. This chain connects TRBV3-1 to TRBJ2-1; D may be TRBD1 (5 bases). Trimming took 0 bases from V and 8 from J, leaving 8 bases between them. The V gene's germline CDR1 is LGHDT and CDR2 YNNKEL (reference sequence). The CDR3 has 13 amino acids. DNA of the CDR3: TGTGCCAGCAGCCAAGATTGGGGCCATGAGCAGTTCTTC. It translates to CASSQDWGHEQFF.

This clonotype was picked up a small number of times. The CDR3 region has the DNA TGCAGTGCTAGAACCCCCCAGGGGGCGAATCAGCCCCAGCATTTT. It yields the protein CSARTPQGANQPQHF. The rearrangement joins TRBV20-1 to TRBJ1-5; 8 nucleotides line up with TRBD1. V lost 2 bases, J lost 4 bases, and 7 bases stayed unmatched. The CDR3 is 15 amino acids. CDR1 is DFQATT and CDR2 is SNEGSKA in the germline V gene (reference sequence).

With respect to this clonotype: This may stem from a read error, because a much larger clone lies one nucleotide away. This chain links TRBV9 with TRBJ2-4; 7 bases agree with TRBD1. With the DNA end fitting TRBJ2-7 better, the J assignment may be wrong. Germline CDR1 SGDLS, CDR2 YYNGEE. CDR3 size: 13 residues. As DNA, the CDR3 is TGTGCCGGCAGCGTAGGGACAGCCTACGAGCAGTACTTC. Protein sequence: CAGSVGTAYEQYF.

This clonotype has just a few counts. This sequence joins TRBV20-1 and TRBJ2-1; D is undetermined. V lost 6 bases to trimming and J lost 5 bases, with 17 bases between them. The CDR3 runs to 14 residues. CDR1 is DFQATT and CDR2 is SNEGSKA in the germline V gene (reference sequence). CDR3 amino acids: CSAATQGVNNEQFF. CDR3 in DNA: TGCAGTGCGGCGACACAAGGAGTCAACAATGAGCAGTTCTTC.